These 14 T cell receptor beta chains originate from one sample sequenced in a study of T cell clusters in autoimmune cytopenias. TRB rearrangements were amplified by touch-down multiplex PCR with mixed TRB-A/B primers. For each CDR3 protein, TCRdb gives one entry from its re-call of the multiplex PCR reads, without DNA. Its table records about 5,500 distinct CDR3 sequences. TRB amplification used 250 ng of peripheral blood genomic DNA. These data were also reused for a study on T cell repertoires in aging, cancer and after chemotherapy.

The material sequenced was peripheral blood. All receptors come from a human donor in good health.

The rearrangement links TRBV7-2 to TRBJ1-2; TCRdb indicates TRBD1, and absent DNA this call remains unverified. The germline V gene encodes CDR1 SGHTA and CDR2 FQGNSA. This CDR3 spans 15 amino acids. Here the CDR3 reads CASSLVWGSNYGYTF.

Measured by frequency, this clonotype is medium-sized. V is TRBV5-6 and J is TRBJ1-3; the D gene TCRdb calls, TRBD1, cannot be checked with no DNA. The germline V gene has CDR1 SGHDT and CDR2 YYEEEE. The CDR3 covers 11 residues. This CDR3 reads CASSGDTPLYF.

The chain carries TRBV6-1 and TRBJ1-5; the TCRdb D gene call, TRBD1, has no DNA to confirm it. The CDR3 contains 16 residues. Germline-derived CDR1 and CDR2 are MNHNS and SASEGT. The CDR3 protein is CASNDPSGTGFQPQHF.

The V call is TRBV6-1, the J call TRBJ1-2. Per germline, CDR1 MNHNS and CDR2 SASEGT. The CDR3 runs 13 residues. The CDR3 is CASILDRRGGYTF.

This sequence joins TRBV5-1 and TRBJ1-6. The CDR3 extends over 13 amino acids. CDR1 and CDR2 from the germline V gene are SGHRS and YFSETQ. The CDR3 loop reads CASSRPDNSPLHF.

The rearrangement uses TRBV20-1 and TRBJ2-5; TCRdb returns TRBD2, unconfirmable since there is no DNA. In germline, CDR1 is DFQATT, CDR2 SNEGSKA (reference sequence). The CDR3 is 14 residues long. The CDR3: CSARSSGSEETQYF.

In terms of frequency, this clonotype is medium-sized (0.01 to 0.1%). The chain recombines TRBV10-1 with TRBJ2-7; the TCRdb D gene call, TRBD2, has no DNA to confirm it. CDR3 length: 13 amino acids. Germline CDR1 is WNHNN and CDR2 is SYGVQD (reference sequence). The CDR3 here is CASSGGMRGEQYF.

This clonotype shows up as medium-sized by frequency. This sequence joins TRBV29-1 and TRBJ2-3; without DNA, the TCRdb call of TRBD2 cannot be checked. The CDR3 consists of 15 residues. CDR1 is SQVTM, CDR2 ANQGSEA, per germline. The CDR3 protein is CSARLAGGPTDTQYF.

V usage is TRBV11-1 and J usage is TRBJ2-1; TCRdb picks TRBD1, but there is no DNA to check that call. The CDR3 contains 17 residues. Germline V gene sequence: CDR1 SGHAT, CDR2 FQDESV (reference sequence). The CDR3 loop is CASSPQSAGVSYNEQFF.

Frequency places this clonotype as medium-sized. The chain uses TRBV5-1 and TRBJ2-3; lacking DNA, the TRBD1 call made by TCRdb goes unchecked. Germline assignment: CDR1 SGHRS and CDR2 YFSETQ. The CDR3 consists of 13 residues. This CDR3 reads CASSSGGTDTQYF.

The chain has TRBV5-1 and TRBJ2-2; TCRdb indicates TRBD1, and absent DNA this call remains unverified. The CDR3 loop spans 14 amino acids. Germline V gene sequence: CDR1 SGHRS, CDR2 YFSETQ. The CDR3 reads CASRERVNTGELFF.

The chain uses TRBV20-1 and TRBJ2-2; TCRdb names TRBD1, which stays unverified in the absence of DNA. This CDR3 contains 12 residues. The V gene's germline CDR1 is DFQATT and CDR2 SNEGSKA (reference sequence). CDR3 region: CGTGRLTGELFF.

This clonotype registers medium-sized (0.01 to 0.1%) by frequency. The chain uses TRBV6-1 and TRBJ2-7. The CDR3 has 14 residues. Germline V gives CDR1 MNHNS, CDR2 SASEGT. This chain's CDR3 is CASSEFVSSYEQYF.

This clonotype is medium-sized by frequency. The chain combines TRBV27 with TRBJ2-7. The CDR3 loop spans 16 amino acids. Looked up from germline, CDR1 is MNHEY and CDR2 is SMNVEV (reference sequence). The CDR3 here is CASSLFGGSRSYEQYF.